This T cell receptor beta chain emerged from a study of blood T cell repertoires in COVID-19. Study background: The cDNA or gDNA used as material had been derived from T cells, B-cell-depleted T cells, or PBMCs.

Clones were read by immunoSEQ multiplex PCR, and TCRdb kept only the in-frame ones, dropping some. This table holds about 180,000 clones, about 88% found once. After removal of 7 bases from V and 0 bases from J, the junction contained 6 bases not matched to a gene. Germline CDR1 and CDR2: LNHDA and SQIVND (reference sequence). The CDR3 runs 15 residues. This chain connects TRBV19 to TRBJ1-5, with TRBD1 identical over 7 bases. Material for sequencing was peripheral blood. The receptor comes from a woman aged 30 to 39 with active or convalescent COVID-19. The CDR3 is CASTRTGFSNQPQHF. CDR3 bases: TGTGCCAGTACCCGGACAGGATTTAGCAATCAGCCCCAGCATTTT.